The entry below gives a single TCR beta chain sequence along with its context. The source of the sample is a study of control samples from healthy donors and cancer patients. Sequencing used immunoSEQ multiplex PCR; TCRdb keeps in-frame clones, though not all of them. The sample includes 140,000 or so clones, under 90% of them seen just once. The germline V gene has CDR1 LGHNA and CDR2 YSLEER. Trimming cost V 1 base and J 0 bases; bases outside gene matches: 0. The length of the CDR3 is 15 residues. The sequence derives from a young man in good health. The gene calls are TRBV4-3 and TRBJ1-3; 7 bases match TRBD1. Sequenced material: blood. CDR3 protein: CASSQGDSSGNTIYF. CDR3 nucleotides: TGCGCCAGCAGCCAAGGGGACAGCTCTGGAAACACCATATATTTT.